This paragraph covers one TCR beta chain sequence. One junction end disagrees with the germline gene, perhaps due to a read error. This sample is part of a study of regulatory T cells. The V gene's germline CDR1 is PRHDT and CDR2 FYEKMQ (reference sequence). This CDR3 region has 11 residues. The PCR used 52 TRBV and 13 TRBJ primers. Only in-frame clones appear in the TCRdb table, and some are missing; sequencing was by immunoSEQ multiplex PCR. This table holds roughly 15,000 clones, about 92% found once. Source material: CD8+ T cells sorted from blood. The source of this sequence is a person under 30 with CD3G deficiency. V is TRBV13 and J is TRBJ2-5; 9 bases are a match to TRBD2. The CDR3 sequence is CASSLRGGIHF. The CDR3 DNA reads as TGTGCCAGCAGCTTGCGGGGGGGAATACACTTC.